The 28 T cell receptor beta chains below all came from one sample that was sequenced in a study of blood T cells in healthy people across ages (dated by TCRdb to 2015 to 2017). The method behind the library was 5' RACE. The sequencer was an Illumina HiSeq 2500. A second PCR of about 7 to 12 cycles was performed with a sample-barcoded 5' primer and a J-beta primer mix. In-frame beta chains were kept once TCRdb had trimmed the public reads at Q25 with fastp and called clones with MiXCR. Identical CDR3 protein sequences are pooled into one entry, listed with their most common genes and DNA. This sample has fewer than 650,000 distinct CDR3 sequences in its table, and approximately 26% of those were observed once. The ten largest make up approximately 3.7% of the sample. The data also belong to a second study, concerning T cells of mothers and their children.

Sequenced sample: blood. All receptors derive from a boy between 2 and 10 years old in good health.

CDR3: CASSYPGLDTQYF. The CDR3 nucleotides read TGTGCCAGCAGCTACCCGGGATTAGATACGCAGTATTTT. The chain is built from TRBV7-9 and TRBJ2-3, with a possible D match to TRBD2 (5 bases). The CDR3 is 13 residues long. Germline CDR1 is SEHNR and CDR2 is FQNEAQ (reference sequence). V shed 4 bases and J shed 5 bases, with 10 bases lying between them.

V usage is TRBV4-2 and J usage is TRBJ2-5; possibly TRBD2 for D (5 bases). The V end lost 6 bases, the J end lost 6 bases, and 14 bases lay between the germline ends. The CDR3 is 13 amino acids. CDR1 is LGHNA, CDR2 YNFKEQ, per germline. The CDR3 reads CASRETSGKTQYF. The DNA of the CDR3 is TGTGCCAGCAGGGAAACGAGCGGAAAGACCCAGTACTTC.

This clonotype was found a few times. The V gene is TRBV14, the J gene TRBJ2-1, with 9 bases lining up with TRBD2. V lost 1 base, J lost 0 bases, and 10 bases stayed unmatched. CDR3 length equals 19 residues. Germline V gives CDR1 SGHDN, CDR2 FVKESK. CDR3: CASSQGWLAGKSSYNEQFF. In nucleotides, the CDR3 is TGTGCCAGCAGCCAAGGATGGCTAGCGGGGAAAAGCTCCTACAATGAGCAGTTCTTC. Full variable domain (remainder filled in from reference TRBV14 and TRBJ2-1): EAGVTQFPSHSVIEKGQTVTLRCDPISGHDNLYWYRRVMGKEIKFLLHFVKESKQDESGMPNNRFLAERTGGTYSTLKVQPAELEDSGVYFCASSQGWLAGKSSYNEQFFGPGTRLTVL.

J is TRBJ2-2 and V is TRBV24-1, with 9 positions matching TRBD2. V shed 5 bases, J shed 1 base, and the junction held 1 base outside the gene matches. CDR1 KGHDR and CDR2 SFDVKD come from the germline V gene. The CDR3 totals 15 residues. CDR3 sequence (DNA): TGTGCCACCAGTGCTAGCGGGGTGAACACCGGGGAGCTGTTTTTT. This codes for CATSASGVNTGELFF.

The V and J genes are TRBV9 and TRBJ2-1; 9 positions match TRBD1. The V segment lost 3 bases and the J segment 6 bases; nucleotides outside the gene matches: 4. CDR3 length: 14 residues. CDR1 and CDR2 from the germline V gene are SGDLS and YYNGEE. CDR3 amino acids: CASSEGQGANEQFF. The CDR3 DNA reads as TGTGCCAGCAGCGAGGGACAGGGTGCCAATGAGCAGTTCTTC.

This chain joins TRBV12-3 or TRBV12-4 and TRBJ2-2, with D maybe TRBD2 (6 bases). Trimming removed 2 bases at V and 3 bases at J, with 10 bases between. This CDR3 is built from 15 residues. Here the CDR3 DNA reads TGTGCCAGCAGTTTATATGGCGGGGACACCGGGGAGCTGTTTTTT. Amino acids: CASSLYGGDTGELFF.

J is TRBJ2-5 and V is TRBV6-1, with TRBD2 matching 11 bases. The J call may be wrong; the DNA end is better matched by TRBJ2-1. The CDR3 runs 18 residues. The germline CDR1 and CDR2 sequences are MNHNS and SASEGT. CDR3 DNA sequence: TGTGCCAGCAGGGCCGGGACTAGCGGTAGATCGATACAGAATGAGCAGTTCTTC. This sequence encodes CASRAGTSGRSIQNEQFF.

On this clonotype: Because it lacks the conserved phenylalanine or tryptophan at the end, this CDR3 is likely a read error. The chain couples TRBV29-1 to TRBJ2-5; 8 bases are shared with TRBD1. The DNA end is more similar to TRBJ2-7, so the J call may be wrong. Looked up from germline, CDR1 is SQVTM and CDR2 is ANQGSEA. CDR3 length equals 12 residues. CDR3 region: CSVWTGNYEQYS. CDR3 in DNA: TGCAGCGTGTGGACAGGGAATTACGAGCAGTACTCC.

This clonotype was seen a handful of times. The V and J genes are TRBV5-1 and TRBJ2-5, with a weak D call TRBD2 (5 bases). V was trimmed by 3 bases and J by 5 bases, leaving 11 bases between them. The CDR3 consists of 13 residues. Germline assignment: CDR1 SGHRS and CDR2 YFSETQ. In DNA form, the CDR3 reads TGCGCCAGCAGCTCACGGAGGCCGGAGACCCAGTACTTC. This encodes CASSSRRPETQYF.

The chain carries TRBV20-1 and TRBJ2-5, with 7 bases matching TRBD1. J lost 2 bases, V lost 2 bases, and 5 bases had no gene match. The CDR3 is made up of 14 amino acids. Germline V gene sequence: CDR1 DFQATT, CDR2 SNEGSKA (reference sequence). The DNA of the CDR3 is TGCAGTGCTAGATCGCAGGGACAGCAAGAGACCCAGTACTTC. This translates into CSARSQGQQETQYF.

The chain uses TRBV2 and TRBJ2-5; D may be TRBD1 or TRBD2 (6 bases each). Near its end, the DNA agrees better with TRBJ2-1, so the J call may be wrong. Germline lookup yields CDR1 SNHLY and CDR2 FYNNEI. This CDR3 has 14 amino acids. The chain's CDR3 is CAGIPGASGNEQFF. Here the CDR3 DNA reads TGTGCCGGCATTCCGGGGGCTAGTGGCAATGAGCAGTTCTTC.

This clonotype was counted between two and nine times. The CDR3 sequence is CRATGGFPPLHF. CDR3 in DNA: TGCAGAGCAACAGGGGGCTTTCCACCCCTCCACTTT. The chain couples TRBV29-1 to TRBJ1-6, with TRBD1 matching over 9 bases. Germline V gene data show CDR1 as SQVTM and CDR2 as ANQGSEA. The CDR3 sequence is 12 residues long.

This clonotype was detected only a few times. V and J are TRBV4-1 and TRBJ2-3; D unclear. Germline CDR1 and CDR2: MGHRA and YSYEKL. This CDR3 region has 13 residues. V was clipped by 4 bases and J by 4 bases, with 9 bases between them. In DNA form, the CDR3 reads TGCGCCAGCAGCCGAGATCGGGCAGATACGCAGTATTTT. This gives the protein CASSRDRADTQYF.

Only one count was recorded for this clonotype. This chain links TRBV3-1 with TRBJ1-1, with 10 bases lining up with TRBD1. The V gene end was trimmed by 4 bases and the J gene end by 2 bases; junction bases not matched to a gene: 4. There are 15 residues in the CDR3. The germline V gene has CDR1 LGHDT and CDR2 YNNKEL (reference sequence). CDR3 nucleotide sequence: TGTGCCAGCAGCCTCAGACAGGGGGCTAACACTGAAGCTTTCTTT. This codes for CASSLRQGANTEAFF.

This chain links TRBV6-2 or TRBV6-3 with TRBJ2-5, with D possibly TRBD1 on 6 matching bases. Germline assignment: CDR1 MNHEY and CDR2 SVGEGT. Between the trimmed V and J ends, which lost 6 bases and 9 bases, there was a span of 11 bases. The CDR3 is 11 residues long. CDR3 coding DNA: TGTGCCAGCAGGACCGGACAGTCCCAGTACTTC. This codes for CASRTGQSQYF.

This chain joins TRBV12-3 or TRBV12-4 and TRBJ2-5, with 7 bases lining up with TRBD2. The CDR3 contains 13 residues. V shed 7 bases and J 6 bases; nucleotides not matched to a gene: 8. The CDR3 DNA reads TGTGCCAGCATTGCGGGAGTCGGGAAGACCCAGTACTTC. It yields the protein CASIAGVGKTQYF.

CDR3: CASSLSSEVYNEQFF. The CDR3 nucleotides read TGTGCCAGCAGCTTGTCTAGCGAGGTCTACAATGAGCAGTTCTTC. This chain connects TRBV7-2 to TRBJ2-1; perhaps TRBD2 as D (6 bases). Trimming cost V 3 bases and J 3 bases, with 12 bases left between them. Germline V CDR1 and CDR2: SGHTA, FQGNSA. The CDR3 consists of 15 residues.

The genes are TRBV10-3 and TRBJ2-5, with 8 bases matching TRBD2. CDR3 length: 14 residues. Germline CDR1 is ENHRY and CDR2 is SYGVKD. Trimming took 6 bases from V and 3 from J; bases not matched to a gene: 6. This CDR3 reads CAIRNSGAKETQYF. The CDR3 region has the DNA TGTGCCATCAGAAATAGCGGGGCCAAAGAGACCCAGTACTTC.

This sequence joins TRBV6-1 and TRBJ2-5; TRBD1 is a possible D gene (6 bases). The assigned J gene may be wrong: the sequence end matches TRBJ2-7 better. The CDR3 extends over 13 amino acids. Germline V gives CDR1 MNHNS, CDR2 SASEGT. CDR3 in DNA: TGTGCCAGCGAAAGGCAGGGGTTCTACGAGCAGTACTTC. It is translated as CASERQGFYEQYF.

The CDR3 sequence is CASSLALGLAGGNEQYF. The DNA of the CDR3 is TGTGCCAGCAGCTTAGCCTTGGGACTAGCGGGAGGAAACGAGCAGTACTTC. This chain connects TRBV11-2 to TRBJ2-7, with TRBD2 matching over 15 bases. The CDR3 length is 17 residues. Losses at the gene ends were 1 base for V and 5 bases for J; bases not matched to a gene: 6. Germline V gives CDR1 SGHAT, CDR2 FQNNGV.

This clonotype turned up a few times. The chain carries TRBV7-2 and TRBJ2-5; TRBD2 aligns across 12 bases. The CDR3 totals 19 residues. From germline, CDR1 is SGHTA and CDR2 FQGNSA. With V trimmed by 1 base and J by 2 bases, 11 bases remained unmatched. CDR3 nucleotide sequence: TGTGCCAGCAGCTTAGTCCCCCCCCAACTAGCGGGGGGTCAAGAGACCCAGTACTTC. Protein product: CASSLVPPQLAGGQETQYF.

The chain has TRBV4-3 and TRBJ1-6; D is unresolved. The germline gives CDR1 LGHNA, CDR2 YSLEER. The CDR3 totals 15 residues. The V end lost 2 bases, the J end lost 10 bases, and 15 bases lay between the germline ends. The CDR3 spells CASSQFNKRRSPLHF. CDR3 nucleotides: TGCGCCAGCAGCCAATTTAACAAAAGGAGGTCACCCCTCCACTTT.

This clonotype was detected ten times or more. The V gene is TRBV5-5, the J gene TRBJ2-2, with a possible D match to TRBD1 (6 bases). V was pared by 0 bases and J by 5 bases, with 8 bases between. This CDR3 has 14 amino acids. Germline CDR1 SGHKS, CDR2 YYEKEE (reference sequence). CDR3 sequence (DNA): TGTGCCAGCAGCTTGGTCAGGGGAACCGGGGAGCTGTTTTTT. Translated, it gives CASSLVRGTGELFF.

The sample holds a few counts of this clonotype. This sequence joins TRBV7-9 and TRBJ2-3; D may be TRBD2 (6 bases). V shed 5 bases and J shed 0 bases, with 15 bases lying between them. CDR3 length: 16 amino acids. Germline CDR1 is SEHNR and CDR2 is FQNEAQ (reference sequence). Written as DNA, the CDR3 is TGTGCCAGCAGCGGAGGGGCAGGGCGAAGCACAGATACGCAGTATTTT. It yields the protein CASSGGAGRSTDTQYF.

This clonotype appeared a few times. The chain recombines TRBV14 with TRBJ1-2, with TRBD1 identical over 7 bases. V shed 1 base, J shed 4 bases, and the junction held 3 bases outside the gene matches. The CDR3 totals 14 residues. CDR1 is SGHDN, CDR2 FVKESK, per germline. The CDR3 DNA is TGTGCCAGCAGCCAAGGAAGGGGGCCCTATGGCTACACCTTC. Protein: CASSQGRGPYGYTF.

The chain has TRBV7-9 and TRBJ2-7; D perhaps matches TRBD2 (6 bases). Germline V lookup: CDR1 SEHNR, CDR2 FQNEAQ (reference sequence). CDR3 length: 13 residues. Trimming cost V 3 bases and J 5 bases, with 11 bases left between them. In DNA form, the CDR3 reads TGTGCCAGCAGCTTTGGGACTTGGGACGAGCAGTACTTC. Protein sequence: CASSFGTWDEQYF.

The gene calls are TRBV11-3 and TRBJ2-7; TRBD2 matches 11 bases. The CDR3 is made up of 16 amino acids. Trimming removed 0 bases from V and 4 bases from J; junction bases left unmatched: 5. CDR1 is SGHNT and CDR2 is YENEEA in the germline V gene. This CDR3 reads CASSLDGTSGRYEQYF. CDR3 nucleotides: TGTGCCAGCAGCTTAGACGGAACTAGCGGGAGATACGAGCAGTACTTC.

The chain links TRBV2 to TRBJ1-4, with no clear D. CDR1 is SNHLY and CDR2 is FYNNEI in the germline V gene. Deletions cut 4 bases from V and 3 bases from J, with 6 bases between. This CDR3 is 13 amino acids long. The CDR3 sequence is CASSVIANEKLFF. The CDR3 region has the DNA TGTGCCAGCAGTGTCATCGCTAATGAAAAACTGTTTTTT. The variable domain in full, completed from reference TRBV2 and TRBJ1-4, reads EPEVTQTPSHQVTQMGQEVILRCVPISNHLYFYWYRQILGQKVEFLVSFYNNEISEKSEIFDDQFSVERPDGSNFTLKIRSTKLEDSAMYFCASSVIANEKLFFGSGTQLSVL.